This T cell receptor beta chain was recorded in a study of Graves' ophthalmopathy and Graves' hyperthyroidism. Amplifying from RNA transcripts, the study obtained TCR beta CDR3 regions. RT-PCR was first run with HTBI primers, then multiplex PCR in a second round. TCRdb re-called the multiplex PCR reads with MiXCR, one entry per CDR3 protein. The repertoire consists of just over 600,000 distinct CDR3 sequences, with 22% occurring once and the leading ten covering roughly 7.4%. Stable hyperthyroid donors showed no ophthalmopathy during 18 months follow-up. Sequencing used peripheral blood. The receptor's source is a woman aged 18-29 years with stable Graves' hyperthyroidism. Some clones in this sample may be carry-over from other donors' samples.

Here the CDR3 reads CASSLAGGPGRGSYEQYF. CDR3 nucleotides: TGCGCCAGCAGCTTGGCCGGTGGCCCCGGGAGGGGTTCGTACGAGCAGTACTTC. The chain combines TRBV5-1 with TRBJ2-7; 8 bases agree with TRBD2. The germline gives CDR1 SGHRS, CDR2 YFSETQ. With V trimmed by 0 bases and J by 4 bases, 15 bases remained unmatched. The CDR3 spans 18 residues.